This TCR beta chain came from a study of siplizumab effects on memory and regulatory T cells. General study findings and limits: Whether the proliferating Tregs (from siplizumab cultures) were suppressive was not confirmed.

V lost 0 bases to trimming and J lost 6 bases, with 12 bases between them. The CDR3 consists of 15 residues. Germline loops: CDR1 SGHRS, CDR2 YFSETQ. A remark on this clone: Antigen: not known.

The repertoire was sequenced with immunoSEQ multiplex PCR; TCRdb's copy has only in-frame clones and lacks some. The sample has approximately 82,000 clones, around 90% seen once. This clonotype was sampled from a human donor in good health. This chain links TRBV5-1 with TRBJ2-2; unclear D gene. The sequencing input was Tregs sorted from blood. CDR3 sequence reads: CASSLERGVPGELFF. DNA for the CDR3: TGCGCCAGCAGCTTGGAAAGAGGAGTCCCCGGGGAGCTGTTTTTT. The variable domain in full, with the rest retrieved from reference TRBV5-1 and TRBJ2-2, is KAGVTQTPRYLIKTRGQQVTLSCSPISGHRSVSWYQQTPGQGLQFLFEYFSETQRNKGNFPGRFSGRQFSNSRSEMNVSTLELGDSALYLCASSLERGVPGELFFGEGSRLTVL.